Sequencing of this T cell receptor beta chain was carried out in a study of CD8 T cells in ankylosing spondylitis. About this clonotype: Its antigen is unknown.

The CDR3 spans 14 residues. Trimming left V 2 bases short and J 0 bases short, with 8 bases between. Germline CDR1 reads DFQATT; CDR2 reads SNEGSKA (reference sequence). Broader study findings: Apparently characteristic of ankylosing spondylitis blood was a TCR beta motif (about 8 highly homologous variants).

A single record per CDR3 protein comes from TCRdb applying MiXCR to the 5' RACE reads. The sample consists of about 27,000 distinct CDR3 sequences, roughly 8.6% of them appearing once. Sequenced: blood. The source is a male donor with ankylosing spondylitis or in good health (not recorded which). V is TRBV20-1 and J is TRBJ2-1; a possible D gene is TRBD2 (6 bases). This CDR3 reads CSARIGGSYNEQFF. The CDR3 DNA sequence: TGCAGTGCTAGAATCGGGGGCTCCTACAATGAGCAGTTCTTC.